Given below is one T cell receptor beta chain in context. Its antigen remains unidentified. This record belongs to a study of post-analysis software for immune sequencing data. Study-wide context: Secondary progressive, relapsing-remitting and progressive-relapsing multiple sclerosis were among the included disease courses.

With V trimmed by 5 bases and J by 3 bases, 5 bases remained unmatched. The germline CDR1 and CDR2 sequences are SEHNR and FQNEAQ (reference sequence). The CDR3 length is 16 residues. General study points: Samples made in the same batch grouped tightly together by F measure. Controls' normalized Chao1 diversity significantly exceeded that of multiple sclerosis patients. Five or six TRBV segments, TRBV5-6, TRBV5-1 and TRBV20-1 among them, were found more frequent in patients than controls.

cDNA libraries of TCR beta carried unique molecular identifiers. TCRdb recomputed calls from the PCR reads with MiXCR, one row per CDR3 protein. The sample lists a few hundred thousand distinct CDR3 sequences, around 31% seen once, with approximately 6% in the top ten. Sample: blood. V gene TRBV7-9 combines with J gene TRBJ1-5, with TRBD1 identical over 12 bases. The sequence was obtained from a girl between 2 and 17 years old with multiple sclerosis. Written as DNA, the CDR3 is TGTGCCAGCAGCCCATGGGACAGGGGGCTCAATCAGCCCCAGCATTTT. Protein product: CASSPWDRGLNQPQHF.